This TCR beta chain emerged from a study of blood T cell repertoires in COVID-19. Across the whole study: Italy, Spain and the United States were the sources of the convalescent and acute COVID-19 samples. PBMCs, B-cell-depleted T cells, or T cells provided the cDNA or gDNA that made up the material.

Per the original methods: Nucleated cell counts were estimated from reference gene primer amplification. Libraries were prepared by immunoSEQ multiplex PCR; TCRdb keeps only in-frame clonotypes and omits some of them. From that table come the V and J calls and clone size; the DNA was used to work out D and trimming. The table records 50,000 to 65,000 clones, 88% of them present only once. Germline V gene sequence: CDR1 SEHNR, CDR2 FQNEAQ (reference sequence). V lost 5 bases and J lost 1, with 8 bases in between. CDR3 length equals 13 residues. This receptor was taken from a man aged 50-60 years with active COVID-19. The sample consisted of peripheral blood. The genes are TRBV7-9 and TRBJ2-5, with D perhaps TRBD2 (5 bases). The CDR3 DNA reads TGTGCCAGCAGCGCCGGGATCCAAGAGACCCAGTACTTC. It codes for CASSAGIQETQYF.